This T cell receptor beta chain derives from a study of blood T cells in healthy people across ages. Between the trimmed V and J ends, which lost 8 bases and 1 base, there was a span of 12 bases. Germline CDR1 reads PRHDT; CDR2 reads FYEKMQ (reference sequence). This CDR3 has 15 residues. This clonotype was seen more than once but under ten times. PCR was performed a second time for about 7 to 12 cycles using a sample-barcoded 5' primer and a J-beta primer mix. The authors tagged each cDNA molecule using a template-switch adaptor with 12 random nucleotides. TCRdb independently ran MiXCR on the 5' RACE reads; one entry per CDR3 protein. The sample has some 370,000 distinct CDR3 sequences; approximately 51% are singletons. The authors drew about 10 milliliters of peripheral blood from each donor. Isolating PBMCs gave at least 6.5 million of these cells per sample.

This TCR was sampled from a man aged 55 to 70 in good health. The specimen sequenced was blood. The rearrangement joins TRBV13 to TRBJ2-6, with D possibly TRBD1 on 5 matching bases. The CDR3 bases are TGTGCCAGCCACTCTAGGGGATCTGGGGCCAACGTCCTGACTTTC. Amino acids: CASHSRGSGANVLTF. Combining the CDR3 with reference TRBV13 and TRBJ2-6 gives the whole variable domain AAGVIQSPRHLIKEKRETATLKCYPIPRHDTVYWYQQGPGQDPQFLISFYEKMQSDKGSIPDRFSAQQFSDYHSELNMSSLELGDSALYFCASHSRGSGANVLTFGAGSRLTVL.